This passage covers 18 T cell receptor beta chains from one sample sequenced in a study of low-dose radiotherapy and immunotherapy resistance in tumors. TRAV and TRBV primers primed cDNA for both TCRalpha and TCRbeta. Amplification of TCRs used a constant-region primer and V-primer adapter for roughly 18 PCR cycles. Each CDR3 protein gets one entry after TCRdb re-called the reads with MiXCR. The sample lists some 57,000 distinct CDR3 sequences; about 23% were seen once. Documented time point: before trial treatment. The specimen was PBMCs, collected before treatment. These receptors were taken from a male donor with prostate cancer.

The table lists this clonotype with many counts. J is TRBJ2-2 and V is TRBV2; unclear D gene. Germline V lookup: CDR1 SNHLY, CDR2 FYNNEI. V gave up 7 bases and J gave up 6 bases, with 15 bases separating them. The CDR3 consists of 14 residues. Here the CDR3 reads CASNVLEVAGELFF. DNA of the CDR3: TGTGCCAGCAATGTCCTCGAGGTGGCCGGGGAGCTGTTTTTT.

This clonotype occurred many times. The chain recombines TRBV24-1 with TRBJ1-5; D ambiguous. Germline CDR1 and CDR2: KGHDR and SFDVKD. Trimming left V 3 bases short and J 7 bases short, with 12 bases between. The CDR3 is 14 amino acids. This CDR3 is CATSDGRSGQPQHF. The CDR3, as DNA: TGTGCCACCAGTGATGGCAGGTCAGGACAGCCCCAGCATTTT.

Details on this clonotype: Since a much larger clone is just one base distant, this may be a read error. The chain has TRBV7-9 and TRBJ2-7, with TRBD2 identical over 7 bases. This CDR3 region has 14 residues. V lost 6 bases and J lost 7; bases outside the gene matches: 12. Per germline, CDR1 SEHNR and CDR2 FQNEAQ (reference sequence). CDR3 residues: CASRALAENNEQYF. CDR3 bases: TGTGCCAGCAGGGCCCTAGCGGAAAACAATGAGCAGTACTTC.

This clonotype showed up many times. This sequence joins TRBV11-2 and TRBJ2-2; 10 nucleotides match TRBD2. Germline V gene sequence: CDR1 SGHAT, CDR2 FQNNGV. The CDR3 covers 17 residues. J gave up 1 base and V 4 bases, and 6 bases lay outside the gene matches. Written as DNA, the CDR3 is TGTGCCAGCAGCTCTATAGCGGGGGGACTGAACACCGGGGAGCTGTTTTTT. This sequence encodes CASSSIAGGLNTGELFF.

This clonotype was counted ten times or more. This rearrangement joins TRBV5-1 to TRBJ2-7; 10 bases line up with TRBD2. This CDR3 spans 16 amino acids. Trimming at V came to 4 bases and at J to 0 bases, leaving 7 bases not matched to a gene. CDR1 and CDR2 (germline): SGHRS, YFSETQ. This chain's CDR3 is CASSISSGRSSYEQYF. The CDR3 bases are TGCGCCAGCAGCATCTCTAGCGGGAGAAGCTCCTACGAGCAGTACTTC.

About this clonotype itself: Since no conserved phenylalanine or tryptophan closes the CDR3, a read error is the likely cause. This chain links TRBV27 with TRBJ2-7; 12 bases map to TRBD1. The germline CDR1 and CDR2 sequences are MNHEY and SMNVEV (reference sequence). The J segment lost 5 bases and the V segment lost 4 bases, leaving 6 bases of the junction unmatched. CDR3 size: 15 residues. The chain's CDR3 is CASSSRRDRGHEQYL. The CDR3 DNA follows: TGTGCCAGCAGTTCCCGCCGGGACAGGGGGCACGAGCAGTACCTC.

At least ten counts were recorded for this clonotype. The CDR3 nucleotides read TGCAGTGCTAGTAGTGGCGGGGGGACCCAAGAGACCCAGTACTTC. It yields the protein CSASSGGGTQETQYF. The V and J genes are TRBV20-1 and TRBJ2-5; 8 bases align to TRBD2. The CDR3 sequence is 15 residues long. Per the germline V gene, CDR1 is DFQATT and CDR2 is SNEGSKA (reference sequence). V trimming: 3 bases; J trimming: 1 base; junction bases outside the gene matches: 7.

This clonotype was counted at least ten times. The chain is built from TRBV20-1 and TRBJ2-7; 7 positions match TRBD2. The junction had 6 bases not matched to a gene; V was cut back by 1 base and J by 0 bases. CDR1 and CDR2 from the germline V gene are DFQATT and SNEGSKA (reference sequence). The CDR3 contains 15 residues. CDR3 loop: CSARGLSGRSYEQYF. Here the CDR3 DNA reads TGCAGTGCTAGAGGACTTAGCGGGCGCTCCTACGAGCAGTACTTC.

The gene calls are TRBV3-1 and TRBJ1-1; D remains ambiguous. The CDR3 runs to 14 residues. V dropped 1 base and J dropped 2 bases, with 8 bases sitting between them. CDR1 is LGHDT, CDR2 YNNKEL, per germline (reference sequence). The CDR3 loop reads CASSQVGVNTEAFF. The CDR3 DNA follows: TGTGCCAGCAGCCAAGTGGGTGTTAACACTGAAGCTTTCTTT. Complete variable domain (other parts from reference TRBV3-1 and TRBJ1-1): DTAVSQTPKYLVTQMGNDKSIKCEQNLGHDTMYWYKQDSKKFLKIMFSYNNKELIINETVPNRFSPKSPDKAHLNLHINSLELGDSAVYFCASSQVGVNTEAFFGQGTRLTVV.

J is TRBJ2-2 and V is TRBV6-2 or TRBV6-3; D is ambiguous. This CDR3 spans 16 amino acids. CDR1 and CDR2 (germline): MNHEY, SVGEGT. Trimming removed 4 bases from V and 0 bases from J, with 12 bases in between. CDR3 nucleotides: TGTGCCAGCAGTTCGACCCTAGGCGCGAACACCGGGGAGCTGTTTTTT. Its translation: CASSSTLGANTGELFF.

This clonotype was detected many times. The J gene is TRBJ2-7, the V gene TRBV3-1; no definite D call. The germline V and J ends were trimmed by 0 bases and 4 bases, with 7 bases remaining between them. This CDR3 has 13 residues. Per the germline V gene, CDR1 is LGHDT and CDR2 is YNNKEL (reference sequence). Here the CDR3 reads CASSQDHVYEQYF. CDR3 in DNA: TGTGCCAGCAGCCAAGATCACGTTTACGAGCAGTACTTC.

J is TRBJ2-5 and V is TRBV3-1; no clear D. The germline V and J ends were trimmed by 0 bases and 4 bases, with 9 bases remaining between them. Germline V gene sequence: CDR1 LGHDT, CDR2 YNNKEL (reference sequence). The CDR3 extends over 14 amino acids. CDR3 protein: CASSQDYWGETQYF. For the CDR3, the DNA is TGTGCCAGCAGCCAAGATTACTGGGGAGAGACCCAGTACTTC.

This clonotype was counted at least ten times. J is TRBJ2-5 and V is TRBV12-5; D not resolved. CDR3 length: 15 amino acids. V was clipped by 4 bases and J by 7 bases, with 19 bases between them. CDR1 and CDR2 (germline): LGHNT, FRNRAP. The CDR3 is CASGSNRLQSGTQYF. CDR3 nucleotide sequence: TGTGCTAGTGGTTCCAACCGACTGCAATCGGGGACCCAGTACTTC.

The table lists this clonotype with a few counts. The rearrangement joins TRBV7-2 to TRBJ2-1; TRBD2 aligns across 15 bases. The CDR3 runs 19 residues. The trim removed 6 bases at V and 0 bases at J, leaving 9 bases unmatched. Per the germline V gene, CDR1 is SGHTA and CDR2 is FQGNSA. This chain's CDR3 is CASRRRTSGGAISYNEQFF. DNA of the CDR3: TGTGCCAGCAGACGCAGGACTAGCGGGGGGGCGATCTCCTACAATGAGCAGTTCTTC.

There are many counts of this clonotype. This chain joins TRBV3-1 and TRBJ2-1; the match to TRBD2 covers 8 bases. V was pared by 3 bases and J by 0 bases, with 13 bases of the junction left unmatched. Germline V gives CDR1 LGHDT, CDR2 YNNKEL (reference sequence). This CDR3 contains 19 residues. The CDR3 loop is CASSQISGDRPSSYNEQFF. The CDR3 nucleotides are TGTGCCAGCAGCCAGATTAGCGGGGACCGCCCTAGCTCCTACAATGAGCAGTTCTTC.

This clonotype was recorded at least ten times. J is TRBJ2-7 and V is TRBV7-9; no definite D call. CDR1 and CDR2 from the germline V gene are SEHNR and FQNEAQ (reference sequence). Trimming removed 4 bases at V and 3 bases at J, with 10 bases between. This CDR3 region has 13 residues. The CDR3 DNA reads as TGTGCCAGCAGCTCTCAATCCGACTACGAGCAGTACTTC. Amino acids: CASSSQSDYEQYF.

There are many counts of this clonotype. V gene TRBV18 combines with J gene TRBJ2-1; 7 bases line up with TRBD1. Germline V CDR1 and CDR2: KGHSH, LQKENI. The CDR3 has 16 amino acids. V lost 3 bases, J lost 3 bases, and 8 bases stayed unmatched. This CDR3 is CASSPIEGASYNEQFF. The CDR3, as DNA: TGTGCCAGCTCACCTATCGAGGGGGCGAGCTACAATGAGCAGTTCTTC.

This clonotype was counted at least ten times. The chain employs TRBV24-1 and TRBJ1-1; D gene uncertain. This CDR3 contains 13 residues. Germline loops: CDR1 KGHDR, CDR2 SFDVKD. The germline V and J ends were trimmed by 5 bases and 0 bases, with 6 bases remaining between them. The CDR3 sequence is CATSGPLNTEAFF. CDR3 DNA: TGTGCCACCAGTGGTCCACTGAACACTGAAGCTTTCTTT.